These 20 T cell receptor beta chains originate from one sample sequenced in a study of CD8+ T cells in alopecia areata. The treatment denotes: oral pan-JAK inhibitor, 5-10 mg twice daily. Sequencing templates came from extracted RNA that was reverse transcribed into cDNA. Method: immunoSEQ multiplex PCR; TCRdb's copy keeps in-frame clones and lacks some. The sample includes over 120,000 clones, 45% to 60% of them seen just once. This material consisted of CD8+ T cells sorted from blood, taken at week 4, from a patient treated with tofacitinib. These receptors all stem from a human donor with alopecia areata.

This clone appeared many times. The CDR3 coding sequence is TGTGCCAGCAGTGCCATACAGGGGGCTAACACCGGGGAGCTGTTTTTT. This encodes CASSAIQGANTGELFF. The V call is TRBV6-1, the J call TRBJ2-2; 9 nucleotides agree with TRBD1. The ends lost 4 bases at V and 2 bases at J; junction bases unmatched: 5. CDR1 and CDR2 from the germline V gene are MNHNS and SASEGT. The CDR3 has 16 residues.

V gene TRBV29-1 combines with J gene TRBJ2-7, with D possibly TRBD1 on 6 matching bases. V lost 4 bases to trimming and J lost 3 bases, with 13 bases between them. Germline V gene lookup returns CDR1 SQVTM and CDR2 ANQGSEA. The CDR3 contains 13 residues. The DNA for the CDR3 is TGCAGCGTTGTTTGGGACAACCACTACGAGCAGTACTTC. This sequence encodes CSVVWDNHYEQYF.

The chain is built from TRBV9 and TRBJ1-5; a weak D match, TRBD1 (5 bases). CDR3 length equals 14 residues. The V gene lost 2 bases and the J gene lost 6 bases, with 12 bases spanning the gap. The germline CDR1 and CDR2 sequences are SGDLS and YYNGEE. The CDR3 here is CASSVGLAGQPQHF. The CDR3 coding sequence is TGTGCCAGCAGCGTGGGACTGGCTGGTCAGCCCCAGCATTTT.

This clone was seen only a few times. The CDR3 sequence is CANDTGASYEQYF. CDR3 coding DNA: TGTGCCAATGATACAGGGGCCTCCTACGAGCAGTACTTC. J is TRBJ2-7 and V is TRBV27, with 7 bases matching TRBD1. CDR3 length: 13 amino acids. J was trimmed by 0 bases and V by 10 bases; bases with no gene match: 6. Germline lookup yields CDR1 MNHEY and CDR2 SMNVEV (reference sequence).

This chain connects TRBV6-6 to TRBJ2-7; no firm D call. V lost 0 bases and J 1 base, leaving 10 bases between the germline ends. Germline V gene sequence: CDR1 MNHNY, CDR2 SVGAGI (reference sequence). CDR3 length: 15 residues. Here the CDR3 DNA reads TGTGCCAGCAGTTACTCGCCGACACTTTCCTACGAGCAGTACTTC. Its protein product is CASSYSPTLSYEQYF.

CDR3 region: CASSFSEANQPQHF. Here the CDR3 DNA reads TGTGCCAGCAGTTTTTCAGAAGCTAATCAGCCCCAGCATTTT. The chain is built from TRBV27 and TRBJ1-5; D is ambiguous. Germline V lookup: CDR1 MNHEY, CDR2 SMNVEV (reference sequence). This CDR3 comprises 14 residues. Trimming removed 3 bases at V and 4 bases at J, with 10 bases between.

This clone was counted only a few times. The rearrangement uses TRBV7-9 and TRBJ1-2; a weak D match, TRBD1 (5 bases). This CDR3 comprises 18 residues. Trimming left V 5 bases short and J 7 bases short, with 29 bases between. Per germline, CDR1 SEHNR and CDR2 FQNEAQ (reference sequence). The CDR3, as DNA: TGTGCCAGCAGCGCTCCTTGGCTTGGACACACAACGTGGGTTGGCTACACCTTC. Its protein is CASSAPWLGHTTWVGYTF. The full variable domain, in which reference TRBV7-9 and TRBJ1-2 provide the parts outside the CDR3, is DTGVSQNPRHKITKRGQNVTFRCDPISEHNRLYWYRQTLGQGPEFLTYFQNEAQLEKSRLLSDRFSAERPKGSFSTLEIQRTEQGDSAMYLCASSAPWLGHTTWVGYTFGSGTRLTVV.

This chain links TRBV9 with TRBJ2-1; 11 bases line up with TRBD2. Trimming removed 3 bases from V and 7 bases from J; junction bases left unmatched: 9. Germline V gene sequence: CDR1 SGDLS, CDR2 YYNGEE. This CDR3 spans 16 amino acids. This chain's CDR3 is CASSATSGDRGNEQFF. CDR3 bases: TGTGCCAGCAGCGCGACTAGCGGGGACAGAGGGAATGAGCAGTTCTTC.

This chain links TRBV30 with TRBJ2-2, with TRBD1 identical over 7 bases. CDR3 length: 16 amino acids. Trimming cost V 3 bases and J 1 base; bases outside gene matches: 8. The germline V gene has CDR1 GTSNPN and CDR2 SVGIG (reference sequence). CDR3 nucleotides: TGTGCCTGGAGGGCTACAGGGGATTGGAACACCGGGGAGCTGTTTTTT. This codes for CAWRATGDWNTGELFF.

Comments on this clone: A junction end diverges from the germline sequence, so it may reflect a read error. This rearrangement joins TRBV4-3 to TRBJ2-1; TRBD1 agrees at 8 bases. There are 14 residues in the CDR3. CDR1 LGHNA and CDR2 YSLEER come from the germline V gene. In DNA form, the CDR3 reads TGCGCCAGCAATGGACAGGGTTGGTTCAATGGGCAGTTCTTC. It codes for CASNGQGWFNGQFF.

This clone was seen only a few times. The chain is built from TRBV27 and TRBJ2-7; 8 bases map to TRBD1. The CDR3 contains 15 residues. CDR1 is MNHEY, CDR2 SMNVEV, per germline (reference sequence). The V and J ends lost 8 bases and 0 bases, in that order; junction bases with no gene match: 9. CDR3 in amino acids: CASRLLTGVSYEQYF. The DNA of the CDR3 is TGTGCCAGCCGCCTACTGACAGGGGTCTCCTACGAGCAGTACTTC.

This CDR3 reads CSVPGGYTF. The CDR3 DNA reads TGCAGCGTTCCTGGGGGCTACACCTTC. The rearrangement joins TRBV29-1 to TRBJ1-2; D gene ambiguous. Trimming shortened V by 5 bases and J by 8 bases, and 6 bases separated the two germline ends. The CDR3 length is 9 residues. Germline lookup yields CDR1 SQVTM and CDR2 ANQGSEA.

CDR3 sequence: CASSLGDRGNSPLHF. The CDR3, as DNA: TGTGCCAGCAGCTTAGGCGACAGAGGGAATTCACCCCTCCACTTT. The gene calls are TRBV13 and TRBJ1-6; a weak D match, TRBD1 (5 bases). V was pared by 0 bases and J by 7 bases, with 10 bases between. CDR1 is PRHDT, CDR2 FYEKMQ, per germline (reference sequence). This CDR3 has 15 amino acids. Based on the CDR3 plus reference TRBV13 and TRBJ1-6, the full variable domain is AAGVIQSPRHLIKEKRETATLKCYPIPRHDTVYWYQQGPGQDPQFLISFYEKMQSDKGSIPDRFSAQQFSDYHSELNMSSLELGDSALYFCASSLGDRGNSPLHFGNGTRLTVT.

The chain links TRBV27 to TRBJ1-1; 8 bases match TRBD1. CDR1 and CDR2 from the germline V gene are MNHEY and SMNVEV (reference sequence). Trimming took 5 bases from V and 7 from J; bases not matched to a gene: 12. The length of the CDR3 is 15 residues. In DNA, the CDR3 is TGTGCCAGCAGTCCAAGTCAGGGGGCGCAGGTTGAAGCTTTCTTT. Its protein product is CASSPSQGAQVEAFF.

This clone was seen a handful of times. This chain connects TRBV14 to TRBJ2-1; no clear D. Germline CDR1 and CDR2: SGHDN and FVKESK. Between the trimmed V and J ends, which lost 2 bases and 9 bases, there was a span of 11 bases. This CDR3 spans 13 amino acids. As DNA, the CDR3 is TGTGCCAGCAGCCAATTATGGGCAAGTGAGCAGTTCTTC. Protein sequence: CASSQLWASEQFF.

The CDR3 spells CASSYGYTF. The DNA for the CDR3 is TGTGCCAGCAGTTATGGCTACACCTTC. The chain is built from TRBV6-5 and TRBJ1-2, with no clear D. The V gene lost 3 bases and the J gene lost 7 bases, with 0 bases spanning the gap. CDR3 length: 9 residues. Germline lookup yields CDR1 MNHEY and CDR2 SVGAGI.

The V call is TRBV30, the J call TRBJ2-7; TRBD1 agrees at 7 bases. The CDR3 extends over 11 amino acids. The germline V gene has CDR1 GTSNPN and CDR2 SVGIG (reference sequence). V shed 1 base, J shed 9 bases, and the junction held 3 bases outside the gene matches. The CDR3, as DNA: TGTGCCTGGAGTGAGGGGGCTGCGCAGTACTTC. Translated, it gives CAWSEGAAQYF.

This rearrangement joins TRBV12-5 to TRBJ2-1; D call uncertain. Per germline, CDR1 LGHNT and CDR2 FRNRAP. Trimming removed 8 bases from V and 7 bases from J, with 12 bases in between. The CDR3 spans 12 residues. Here the CDR3 reads CASRVAMNEQFF. As DNA, the CDR3 is TGTGCTAGTCGGGTGGCGATGAATGAGCAGTTCTTC.

This clone was detected once. The V and J genes are TRBV7-9 and TRBJ2-7; TRBD1 or TRBD2 may be the D gene (6 bases each). With 11 bases removed from V and 7 bases from J, the gap between germline ends came to 21 bases. In germline, CDR1 is SEHNR, CDR2 FQNEAQ (reference sequence). The CDR3 is 13 amino acids. Written as DNA, the CDR3 is TGTGCCTCGTCTAAGGGGGGCACCCTGGAGCAGTACTTC. Encoded protein: CASSKGGTLEQYF.

This clone was detected a few times. The V and J genes are TRBV4-1 and TRBJ2-7; possibly TRBD1 for D (6 bases). CDR1 MGHRA and CDR2 YSYEKL come from the germline V gene. V was pared by 3 bases and J by 3 bases, with 12 bases between. The CDR3 sequence is 14 residues long. Here the CDR3 reads CASSHAPGHYEQYF. The DNA of the CDR3 is TGCGCCAGCAGCCACGCACCGGGACACTACGAGCAGTACTTC.